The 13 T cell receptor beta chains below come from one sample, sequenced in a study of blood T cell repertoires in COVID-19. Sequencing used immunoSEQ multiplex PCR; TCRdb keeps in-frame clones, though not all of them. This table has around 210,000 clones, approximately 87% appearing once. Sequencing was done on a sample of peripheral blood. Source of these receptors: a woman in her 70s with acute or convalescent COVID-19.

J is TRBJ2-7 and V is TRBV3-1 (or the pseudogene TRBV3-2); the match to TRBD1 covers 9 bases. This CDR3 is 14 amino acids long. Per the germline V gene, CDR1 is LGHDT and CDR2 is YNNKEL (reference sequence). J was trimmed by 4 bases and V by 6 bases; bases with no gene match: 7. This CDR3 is CASRDRDREYEQYF. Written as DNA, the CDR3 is TGTGCCAGCAGAGACCGGGACAGGGAGTACGAGCAGTACTTC.

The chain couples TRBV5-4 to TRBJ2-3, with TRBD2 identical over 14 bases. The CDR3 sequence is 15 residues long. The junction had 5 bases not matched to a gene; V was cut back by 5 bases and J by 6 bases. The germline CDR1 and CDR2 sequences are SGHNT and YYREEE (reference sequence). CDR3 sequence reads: CASSSRTSGGDTQYF. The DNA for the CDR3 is TGTGCCAGCAGTTCCCGGACTAGCGGGGGGGATACGCAGTATTTT.

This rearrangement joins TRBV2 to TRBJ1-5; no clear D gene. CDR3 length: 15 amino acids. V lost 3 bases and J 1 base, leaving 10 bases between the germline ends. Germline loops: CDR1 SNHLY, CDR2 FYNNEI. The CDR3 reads CASSERGRSNQPQHF. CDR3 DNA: TGTGCCAGCAGTGAGCGAGGGAGGAGCAATCAGCCCCAGCATTTT.

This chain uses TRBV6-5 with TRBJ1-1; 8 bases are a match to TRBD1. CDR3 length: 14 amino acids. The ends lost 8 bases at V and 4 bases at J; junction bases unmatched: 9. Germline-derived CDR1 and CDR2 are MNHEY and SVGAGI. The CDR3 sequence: CASLLIQGVTEAFF. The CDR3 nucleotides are TGTGCCAGCTTATTGATACAGGGGGTCACTGAAGCTTTCTTT.

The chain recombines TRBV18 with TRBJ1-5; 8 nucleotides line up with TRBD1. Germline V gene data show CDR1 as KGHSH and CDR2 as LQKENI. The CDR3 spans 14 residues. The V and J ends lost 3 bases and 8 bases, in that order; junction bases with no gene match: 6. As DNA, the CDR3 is TGTGCCAGCTCACCCGGCAGGGGGCTTGAGCCCCAGCATTTT. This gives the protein CASSPGRGLEPQHF.

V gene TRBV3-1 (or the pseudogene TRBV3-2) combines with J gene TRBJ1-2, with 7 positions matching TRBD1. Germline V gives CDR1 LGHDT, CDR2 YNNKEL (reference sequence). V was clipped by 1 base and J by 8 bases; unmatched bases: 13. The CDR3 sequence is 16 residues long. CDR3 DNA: TGTGCCAGCAGCCAAGGCAGAGTTACAGGGGAAAGGGGCTACACCTTC. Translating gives CASSQGRVTGERGYTF.

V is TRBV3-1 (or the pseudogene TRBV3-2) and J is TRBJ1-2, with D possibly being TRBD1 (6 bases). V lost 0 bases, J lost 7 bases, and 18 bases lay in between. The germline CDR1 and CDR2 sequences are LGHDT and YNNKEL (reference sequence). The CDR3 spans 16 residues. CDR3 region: CASSQETNRVMGGYTF. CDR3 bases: TGTGCCAGCAGCCAAGAAACCAACAGGGTCATGGGTGGCTACACCTTC.

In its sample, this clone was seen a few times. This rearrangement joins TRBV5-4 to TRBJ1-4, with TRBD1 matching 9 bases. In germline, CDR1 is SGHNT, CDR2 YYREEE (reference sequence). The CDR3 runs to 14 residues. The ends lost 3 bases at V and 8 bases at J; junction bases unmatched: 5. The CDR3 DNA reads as TGTGCCAGCAGCTCGGGACAGGGCGCGGAAAAACTGTTTTTT. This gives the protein CASSSGQGAEKLFF.

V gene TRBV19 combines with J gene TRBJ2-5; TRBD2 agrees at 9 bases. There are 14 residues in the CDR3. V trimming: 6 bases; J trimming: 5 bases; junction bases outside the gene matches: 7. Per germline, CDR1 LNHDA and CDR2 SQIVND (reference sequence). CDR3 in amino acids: CASSQIGLAETQYF. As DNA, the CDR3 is TGTGCCAGTAGCCAAATCGGACTAGCGGAGACCCAGTACTTC.

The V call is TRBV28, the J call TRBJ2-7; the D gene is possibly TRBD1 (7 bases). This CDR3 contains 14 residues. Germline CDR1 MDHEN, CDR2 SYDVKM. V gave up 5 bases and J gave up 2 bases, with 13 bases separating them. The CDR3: CASSLGGTAYEQYF. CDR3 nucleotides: TGTGCCAGCAGTCTAGGGGGGACAGCCTACGAGCAGTACTTC.

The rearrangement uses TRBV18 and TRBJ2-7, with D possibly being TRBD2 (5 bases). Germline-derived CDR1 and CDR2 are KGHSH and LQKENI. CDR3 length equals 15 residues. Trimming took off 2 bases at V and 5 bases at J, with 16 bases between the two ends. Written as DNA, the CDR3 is TGTGCCAGCTCACCAATACGAGGGCCCGCGGACGAGCAGTACTTC. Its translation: CASSPIRGPADEQYF.

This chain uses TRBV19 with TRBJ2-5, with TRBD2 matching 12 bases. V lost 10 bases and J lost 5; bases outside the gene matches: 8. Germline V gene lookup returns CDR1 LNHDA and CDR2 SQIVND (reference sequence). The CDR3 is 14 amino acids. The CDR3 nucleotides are TGTGCCACTAGCGGGAGGGCCTTACTGGAGACCCAGTACTTC. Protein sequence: CATSGRALLETQYF.

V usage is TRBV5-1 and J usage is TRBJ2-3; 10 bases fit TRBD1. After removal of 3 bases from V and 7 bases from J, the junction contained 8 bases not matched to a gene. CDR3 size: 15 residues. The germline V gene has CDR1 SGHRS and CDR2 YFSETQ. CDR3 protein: CASSSRDRGSHTQYF. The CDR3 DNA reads TGCGCCAGCAGCTCCCGGGACAGGGGTAGTCATACGCAGTATTTT.